A single T cell receptor (beta chain) is shown here with its context. Its antigen remains unknown. This record comes from a study of CD4+ T cells in melanoma. Study-wide results and caveats: Neoantigen-specific CD4+ T cells in melanoma reportedly had diverse differentiation states. A reported correlation linked neoantigen-specific CD4+ T cells to CD8+, macrophage and B cell function.

Sequencing was performed with immunoSEQ multiplex PCR; in TCRdb, only in-frame clones are kept and a portion is missing. The repertoire consists of approximately 14,000 clones, with around 80% occurring once and the leading ten covering 5% to 7.5%. Material for sequencing was cells from a culture (not recorded whether cultured in vitro). This TCR was recovered from a human donor with melanoma.

The CDR3 region is CASSLLRGKGSYEQFF. The CDR3 DNA is TGTGCCAGCAGCTTATTGCGTGGGAAAGGGTCTTATGAGCAGTTCTTC. The rearrangement joins TRBV7-9 to TRBJ2-1, with D unresolved. The CDR3 is 16 amino acids. Per the germline V gene, CDR1 is SEHNR and CDR2 is FQNEAQ (reference sequence). Between the trimmed V and J ends, which lost 2 bases and 8 bases, there was a span of 19 bases. The full variable domain, its missing parts supplied by reference TRBV7-9 and TRBJ2-1, is DTGVSQNPRHKITKRGQNVTFRCDPISEHNRLYWYRQTLGQGPEFLTYFQNEAQLEKSRLLSDRFSAERPKGSFSTLEIQRTEQGDSAMYLCASSLLRGKGSYEQFFGPGTRLTVL.